This T cell receptor (beta chain) was profiled in a study of beta chain features in type 1 diabetes. The wider study: When patients were set against healthy donors, age, gender and cell yields were similar. Sorted cells, approximately 100,000,000 in number, were examined across all samples.

This clone was observed at least ten times. No antigen is known for it. V was pared by 6 bases and J by 9 bases, with 1 base of the junction left unmatched. Germline CDR1 SNHLY, CDR2 FYNNEI. The CDR3 extends over 11 amino acids. General study results and limits: PCR might favor shorter templates, but any such skew would affect patients and controls equally. More deletions and fewer insertions at VDJ junctions were seen in type 1 diabetes patients. TCRB CDR3s from Type 1 diabetes patients were moderately but significantly shorter in all four CD4+ subsets.

cDNA synthesis used the whole RNA isolate, giving expressed TCRB sequences. Repertoires were generated with immunoSEQ multiplex PCR, while TCRdb's copy carries only in-frame clones and drops some. The sample records more than 95,000 clones, approximately 15% being singletons. The rearrangement joins TRBV2 to TRBJ2-4; 8 bases match TRBD1. The sequencing sample was made of central memory CD4+ T cells from blood. The source of this sequence is a man aged 18 to 29 with type 1 diabetes. The CDR3 region is CASRGTGIQYF. CDR3 sequence (DNA): TGTGCCAGCAGGGGGACAGGCATTCAGTACTTC.